A selection of T cell receptor beta chains follows, all from one sample in a study of T cell repertoires in cytomegalovirus infection. Which antigens these TCRs recognize remains unknown. Each CDR3 protein is one row after TCRdb ran MiXCR on the reads. The data contain 700,000 to 950,000 distinct CDR3 sequences, around a third of them singletons. This specimen consisted of cultured CD8+ T cells from PBMCs, obtained from culture after CMV antigen stimulation. Source of these receptors: a human donor in good health (CMV status not recorded). Some clones in this sample may be carry-over from other donors' samples. Each CDR3 is given with its conserved first and last residue. Each record gives: D gene, V gene, clone size, J gene, CDR3 DNA, CDR3 protein. D genes are given only for firm matches. The size entry is marked missing in some rows and otherwise reads once, few, many or a size class.

d_call: .; v_call: TRBV7-9; clone_size: .; j_call: TRBJ1-2; cdr3_nt: TGTGCCAGCAGCTTGGGCGATGGTTTATTACGTGGCTACACCTTC; cdr3_aa: CASSLGDGLLRGYTF
d_call: TRBD2; v_call: TRBV4-1; clone_size: few; j_call: TRBJ2-5; cdr3_nt: TGCGCCAGCAGTGCCACTAGCGGGGCCCCGGGGACCCAGTACTTC; cdr3_aa: CASSATSGAPGTQYF
d_call: .; v_call: TRBV20-1; clone_size: few; j_call: TRBJ2-5; cdr3_nt: TGCAGTGCTAGGGATTGGGCAAGTGGCAGGGGGGAAGAGACCCAGTACTTC; cdr3_aa: CSARDWASGRGEETQYF
d_call: .; v_call: TRBV7-8; clone_size: many; j_call: TRBJ1-5; cdr3_nt: TGTGCCAGCAGCTTAGCAGGGATCCATAGCAATCAGCCCCAGCATTTT; cdr3_aa: CASSLAGIHSNQPQHF
d_call: TRBD1; v_call: TRBV7-9; clone_size: .; j_call: TRBJ2-3; cdr3_nt: TGTGCCAGCAGCTCCCTCGGACAGGGGGCACGAGATACGCAGTATTTT; cdr3_aa: CASSSLGQGARDTQYF
d_call: TRBD1; v_call: TRBV6-6; clone_size: few; j_call: TRBJ2-1; cdr3_nt: TGTGCCAGCAGTTACCTCAGGGGGAATGGCGATGAGCAGTTCTTC; cdr3_aa: CASSYLRGNGDEQFF
d_call: TRBD1; v_call: TRBV7-2; clone_size: many; j_call: TRBJ2-3; cdr3_nt: TGTGCCAGCAGCTTAGGGGCTGGCAGGGGGCGAGGTACAGATACGCAGTATTTT; cdr3_aa: CASSLGAGRGRGTDTQYF
d_call: TRBD1; v_call: TRBV29-1; clone_size: few; j_call: TRBJ2-1; cdr3_nt: TGCAGCGTTGTTGGGACAGGGGACGACAATGAGCAGTTCTTC; cdr3_aa: CSVVGTGDDNEQFF
d_call: TRBD2; v_call: TRBV11-2; clone_size: few; j_call: TRBJ2-1; cdr3_nt: TGTGCCAGCAGTCCCAGACTAGCGGGATTGAGCTCCTACAATGAGCAGTTCTTC; cdr3_aa: CASSPRLAGLSSYNEQFF
d_call: .; v_call: TRBV7-2; clone_size: few; j_call: TRBJ1-6; cdr3_nt: TGTGCCAGCAGCTTTCTCGGGCTGGCCTCCTATAATTCACCCCTCCACTTT; cdr3_aa: CASSFLGLASYNSPLHF
d_call: TRBD1; v_call: TRBV6-1; clone_size: .; j_call: TRBJ1-1; cdr3_nt: TGTGCCAGCAGTGGTTCGGACAGGGCCCGTAGAGGAGCTTTCTTT; cdr3_aa: CASSGSDRARRGAFF
d_call: TRBD2; v_call: TRBV6-2/TRBV6-3; clone_size: few; j_call: TRBJ2-1; cdr3_nt: TGTGCCAGCAGTTACACTAGCGGGGGGTCTGAGCAGTTCTTC; cdr3_aa: CASSYTSGGSEQFF
d_call: .; v_call: TRBV7-9; clone_size: many; j_call: TRBJ2-5; cdr3_nt: TGTGCCAGCAGCTTAGCGACAGCCCAAGAGACCCAGTACTTC; cdr3_aa: CASSLATAQETQYF
d_call: TRBD1; v_call: TRBV6-5; clone_size: .; j_call: TRBJ1-2; cdr3_nt: TGTGCCAGCAGTTACGACGGGACAGATACTCCCTTGTGGGGCTACACCTTC; cdr3_aa: CASSYDGTDTPLWGYTF
d_call: .; v_call: TRBV28; clone_size: .; j_call: TRBJ1-4; cdr3_nt: TGTGCCAGCGGGGACAAGCCTGGGGAAAAACTGTTTTTC; cdr3_aa: CASGDKPGEKLFF
d_call: .; v_call: TRBV19; clone_size: .; j_call: TRBJ1-2; cdr3_nt: TGTGCCAGTAGTGTCGGGACTAATGGCTACACCTTC; cdr3_aa: CASSVGTNGYTF
d_call: .; v_call: TRBV7-4; clone_size: .; j_call: TRBJ2-5; cdr3_nt: TGTGCCAGCACCTCTGTGGTTACAGAAGAGACCCAGTACTTC; cdr3_aa: CASTSVVTEETQYF
d_call: .; v_call: TRBV6-5; clone_size: few; j_call: TRBJ2-3; cdr3_nt: TGTGCCAGCAGTCCTTTAACAAGCCTCACAGATACGCAGTATTTT; cdr3_aa: CASSPLTSLTDTQYF
d_call: TRBD2; v_call: TRBV4-1; clone_size: .; j_call: TRBJ2-2; cdr3_nt: TGCGCCAGCAGCCAAAGCGAAGCGGGGGGAACCGGGGAGCTGTTTTTT; cdr3_aa: CASSQSEAGGTGELFF
d_call: TRBD2; v_call: TRBV7-6; clone_size: few; j_call: TRBJ2-6; cdr3_nt: TGTGCCAGCAGCTTTTCCGGGGGGTCAAGCTCTGGGGCCAACGTCCTGACTTTC; cdr3_aa: CASSFSGGSSSGANVLTF
d_call: TRBD2; v_call: TRBV7-8; clone_size: .; j_call: TRBJ2-3; cdr3_nt: TGTGCCAGCAGCTTAGCGTCCGGGACTAGCGGGGGCACAGATACGCAGTATTTT; cdr3_aa: CASSLASGTSGGTDTQYF
d_call: .; v_call: TRBV12-5; clone_size: .; j_call: TRBJ1-2; cdr3_nt: TGTGCTAGTGGTTTGGGGCAGTTTGGCTACACCTTC; cdr3_aa: CASGLGQFGYTF
d_call: .; v_call: TRBV12-3/TRBV12-4; clone_size: .; j_call: TRBJ2-1; cdr3_nt: TGTGCCAGCAACTTGGGCAGGGGTTTTTTCAATGAGCAGTTCTTC; cdr3_aa: CASNLGRGFFNEQFF
d_call: .; v_call: TRBV7-6; clone_size: many; j_call: TRBJ2-2; cdr3_nt: TGTGCCAGCAGCCTATTCCCAAACACCGGGGAGCTGTTTTTT; cdr3_aa: CASSLFPNTGELFF
d_call: .; v_call: TRBV29-1; clone_size: few; j_call: TRBJ2-7; cdr3_nt: TGCAGCGTTGAGGAGGACTACGAGCAGTACTTC; cdr3_aa: CSVEEDYEQYF
d_call: TRBD1; v_call: TRBV10-3; clone_size: .; j_call: TRBJ1-1; cdr3_nt: TGTGCCATCAGTGACCCCTCAGGGGGGACTGAAGCTTTCTTT; cdr3_aa: CAISDPSGGTEAFF
d_call: TRBD1; v_call: TRBV27; clone_size: few; j_call: TRBJ2-7; cdr3_nt: TGTGCCACCGCGACAGGGGGGTTTTACGAGCAGTACTTC; cdr3_aa: CATATGGFYEQYF
d_call: .; v_call: TRBV6-5; clone_size: few; j_call: TRBJ2-1; cdr3_nt: TGTGCCAGCAGTCCAAACCAGGGGGGGACCTACAATGAGCAGTTCTTC; cdr3_aa: CASSPNQGGTYNEQFF
d_call: .; v_call: TRBV4-3; clone_size: .; j_call: TRBJ1-5; cdr3_nt: TGCGCCAGCAGCCAAGTGGAGGGAGGACAGCCCCAGCATTTT; cdr3_aa: CASSQVEGGQPQHF
d_call: .; v_call: TRBV27; clone_size: .; j_call: TRBJ2-7; cdr3_nt: TGTGCCAGCAGTTCCCAGGGCGGGGAGTTCTACGAGCAGTACTTC; cdr3_aa: CASSSQGGEFYEQYF
d_call: .; v_call: TRBV9; clone_size: .; j_call: TRBJ2-7; cdr3_nt: TGTGCCAGCAGCGACGATGTGGCATACGAGCAGTACTTC; cdr3_aa: CASSDDVAYEQYF
d_call: .; v_call: TRBV28; clone_size: .; j_call: TRBJ2-1; cdr3_nt: TGTGCCAGCAGTTCGGGCAGGGGGGGCAGTTCCTACAATGAGCAGTTCTTC; cdr3_aa: CASSSGRGGSSYNEQFF
d_call: .; v_call: TRBV6-5; clone_size: .; j_call: TRBJ1-6; cdr3_nt: TGTGCCAGCACGGCAGGGCCCTCCTATAATTCACCCCTCCACTTT; cdr3_aa: CASTAGPSYNSPLHF
d_call: TRBD2; v_call: TRBV7-9; clone_size: few; j_call: TRBJ2-3; cdr3_nt: TGTGCCAGCAGCACGACTAGCGGGGGATTTAGAGATACGCAGTATTTT; cdr3_aa: CASSTTSGGFRDTQYF
d_call: TRBD1; v_call: TRBV10-3; clone_size: .; j_call: TRBJ2-3; cdr3_nt: TGTGCCATCAGTCGGACAGGGGGCTCGGCAGATACGCAGTATTTT; cdr3_aa: CAISRTGGSADTQYF
d_call: .; v_call: TRBV12-3/TRBV12-4; clone_size: many; j_call: TRBJ2-2; cdr3_nt: TGTGCCAGCAGTCCCTGGACAGTCCTCACCGGGGAGCTGTTTTTT; cdr3_aa: CASSPWTVLTGELFF
d_call: TRBD2; v_call: TRBV7-6; clone_size: few; j_call: TRBJ2-3; cdr3_nt: TGTGCCAGCAGCCCAACGGTAACTAGCGGGGGTAGCACAGATACGCAGTATTTT; cdr3_aa: CASSPTVTSGGSTDTQYF
d_call: .; v_call: TRBV7-9; clone_size: many; j_call: TRBJ2-2; cdr3_nt: TGTGCCAGCCCGAGGGCAGGGCGGACCGGGGAGCTGTTTTTT; cdr3_aa: CASPRAGRTGELFF
d_call: .; v_call: TRBV9; clone_size: few; j_call: TRBJ2-5; cdr3_nt: TGTGCCAGCAGCCCCGGAGGGAGAGTAGAGACCCAGTACTTC; cdr3_aa: CASSPGGRVETQYF
d_call: TRBD1; v_call: TRBV29-1; clone_size: .; j_call: TRBJ1-2; cdr3_nt: TGCAGCGTTGTAGGCAGGGGGCTGACAACTGATGGCTACACCTTC; cdr3_aa: CSVVGRGLTTDGYTF